This is a list of T cell receptor beta chains from one sample in a study of blood T cell repertoires in COVID-19. Assay: immunoSEQ multiplex PCR; the TCRdb copy retains only in-frame clones and omits some. This sample carries roughly 23,000 clones, roughly 88% of them seen once, and the ten largest clones take less than 3.5%. The sample taken for sequencing was peripheral blood. All receptors derive from a man in his 70s with acute or convalescent COVID-19. Each CDR3 is given with its conserved first and last residue. Fields, in order: CDR3 protein, CDR3 DNA, V gene, D gene, clone size, J gene. D genes are given only for firm matches. Clone sizes are given selectively: once, few, many, or a class where the clone is expanded.

CDR3: CASSTGTSGINEQFF; DNA: TGTGCCAGCAGTACCGGGACTAGCGGAATTAATGAGCAGTTCTTC; V: TRBV2; D: TRBD2; size: NA; J: TRBJ2-1
CDR3: CASSIVRPRGTEAFF; DNA: TGTGCCAGTAGTATTGTGAGACCCCGGGGCACTGAAGCTTTCTTT; V: TRBV19; D: NA; size: NA; J: TRBJ1-1
CDR3: CASTGGLAAYNEQFF; DNA: TGTGCCAGCACGGGGGGACTAGCGGCTTACAATGAGCAGTTCTTC; V: TRBV6-5; D: TRBD2; size: NA; J: TRBJ2-1
CDR3: CASSDPSGRGGVEQFF; DNA: TGTGCCAGCAGTGATCCCAGTGGACGCGGGGGCGTTGAGCAGTTCTTC; V: TRBV2; D: NA; size: NA; J: TRBJ2-1
CDR3: CASSPIQANTEAFF; DNA: TGTGCCAGCTCCCCAATACAGGCGAACACTGAAGCTTTCTTT; V: TRBV18; D: NA; size: NA; J: TRBJ1-1
CDR3: CASSPGTEPNQPQHF; DNA: TGCGCCAGCAGCCCCGGGACAGAACCTAATCAGCCCCAGCATTTT; V: TRBV5-1; D: TRBD1; size: NA; J: TRBJ1-5
CDR3: CASSPRTGGDTGELFF; DNA: TGTGCCAGCAGCCCTCGGACAGGGGGCGACACCGGGGAGCTGTTTTTT; V: TRBV11-3; D: TRBD1; size: NA; J: TRBJ2-2
CDR3: CASSQQGALVAGELFF; DNA: TGCGCCAGCAGTCAACAGGGGGCTTTGGTGGCCGGGGAGCTGTTTTTT; V: TRBV5-1; D: TRBD1; size: once; J: TRBJ2-2
CDR3: CASSSGHLTGELFF; DNA: TGTGCCAGCAGCTCGGGACACCTCACCGGGGAGCTGTTTTTT; V: TRBV11-3; D: NA; size: NA; J: TRBJ2-2
CDR3: CASSLMVEQPQHF; DNA: TGTGCCAGCAGTTTAATGGTGGAGCAGCCCCAGCATTTT; V: TRBV12-3/TRBV12-4; D: NA; size: NA; J: TRBJ1-5
CDR3: CASSLRTSGRGDTQYF; DNA: TGTGCCAGCAGCTTAAGGACTAGCGGGAGGGGTGATACGCAGTATTTT; V: TRBV7-9; D: TRBD2; size: NA; J: TRBJ2-3
CDR3: CASSPRTGRGNTIYF; DNA: TGTGCCAGCAGCCCGCGGACAGGACGAGGAAACACCATATATTTT; V: TRBV3-1/TRBV3-2; D: TRBD1; size: NA; J: TRBJ1-3
CDR3: CASSGGQGAERNSGNTIYF; DNA: TGTGCCAGCAGCGGGGGACAGGGGGCTGAGAGGAACTCTGGAAACACCATATATTTT; V: TRBV9; D: TRBD1; size: NA; J: TRBJ1-3
CDR3: CASSVADRSYEQYF; DNA: TGTGCCAGCAGCGTAGCGGACAGATCCTACGAGCAGTACTTC; V: TRBV9; D: NA; size: NA; J: TRBJ2-7
CDR3: CASSQESQGVDTEKLFF; DNA: TGCGCCAGCAGCCAAGAAAGTCAGGGGGTAGATACTGAAAAACTGTTTTTT; V: TRBV4-1; D: TRBD1; size: NA; J: TRBJ1-4
CDR3: CASSWRGQGGDEQYF; DNA: TGTGCCAGCAGCTGGAGAGGACAGGGGGGGGACGAGCAGTACTTC; V: TRBV5-5; D: TRBD1; size: NA; J: TRBJ2-7
CDR3: CASSIGQAAYNEQFF; DNA: TGCGCCAGCAGTATAGGACAGGCGGCCTACAATGAGCAGTTCTTC; V: TRBV5-1; D: TRBD1; size: NA; J: TRBJ2-1
CDR3: CASSQRTSGGQETQYF; DNA: TGTGCCAGCAGCCAACGGACTAGCGGGGGCCAAGAGACCCAGTACTTC; V: TRBV3-1/TRBV3-2; D: TRBD2; size: NA; J: TRBJ2-5